The sequence of this T cell receptor (beta chain) was determined in a study of shared clonotypes between healthy human individuals. Study overall: Per donor, three plates held CD4 naive cells, three held CD4 memory, two held CD8 naive and one held CD8 memory. General study points: Generation probability values for non-shared clonotypes were lower than those for clonotypes shared by all four donors.

The V and J ends lost 6 bases and 1 base, in that order; junction bases with no gene match: 12. The CDR3 totals 18 residues. Germline assignment: CDR1 SEHNR and CDR2 FQNEAQ (reference sequence). Profiled with immunoSEQ multiplex PCR; TCRdb holds only in-frame clones, not every one. Of under 600,000 clones listed, 95% to 96% are singletons. Details on this clone: What it binds is unknown.

Sequencing was carried out using naive CD4+ T cells sorted from blood. As to subset: CD45RA+ positively selected. This rearrangement joins TRBV7-9 to TRBJ2-1; TRBD2 aligns across 10 bases. This clonotype originated in a woman aged 30 to 39 in good health. CDR3 bases: TGTGCCAGCAGTCAGCTAGCGGGGGAGGCGGCTTCCTACAATGAGCAGTTCTTC. Its translation is CASSQLAGEAASYNEQFF. Using reference TRBV7-9 and TRBJ2-1 for the parts outside the CDR3, the full variable domain is DTGVSQNPRHKITKRGQNVTFRCDPISEHNRLYWYRQTLGQGPEFLTYFQNEAQLEKSRLLSDRFSAERPKGSFSTLEIQRTEQGDSAMYLCASSQLAGEAASYNEQFFGPGTRLTVL.